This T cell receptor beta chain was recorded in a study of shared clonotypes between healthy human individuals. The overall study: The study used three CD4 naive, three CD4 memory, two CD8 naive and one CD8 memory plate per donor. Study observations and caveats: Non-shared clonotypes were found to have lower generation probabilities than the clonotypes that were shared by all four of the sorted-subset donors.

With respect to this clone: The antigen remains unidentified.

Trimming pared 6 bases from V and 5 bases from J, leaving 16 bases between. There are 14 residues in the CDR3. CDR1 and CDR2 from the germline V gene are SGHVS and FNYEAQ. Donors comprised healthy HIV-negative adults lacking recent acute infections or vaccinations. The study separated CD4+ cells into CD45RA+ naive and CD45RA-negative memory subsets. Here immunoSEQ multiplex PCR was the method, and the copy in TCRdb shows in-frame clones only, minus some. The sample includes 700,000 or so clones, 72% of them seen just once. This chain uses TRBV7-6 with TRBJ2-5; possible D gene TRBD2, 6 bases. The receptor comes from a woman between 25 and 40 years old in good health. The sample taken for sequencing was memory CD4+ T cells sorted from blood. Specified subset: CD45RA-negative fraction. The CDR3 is CASRTGGVGETQYF. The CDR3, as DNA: TGTGCCAGCAGAACCGGAGGGGTTGGCGAGACCCAGTACTTC.